The rows below give T cell receptor beta chains drawn from one sample of a study of radiation and T cells in renal cell carcinoma. Assay: immunoSEQ multiplex PCR; the TCRdb copy retains only in-frame clones and omits some. Altogether 140,000 to 150,000 clones are present, 86% being singletons, with the ten largest covering roughly 17%. The sample consisted of blood, taken from a patient whose treatment included radiotherapy and nephrectomy. Source of these receptors: a woman in her forties or fifties with renal cell carcinoma. CDR3s include the opening cysteine and the closing phenylalanine or tryptophan. A D gene is named only where the DNA matches it firmly. Clone size is stated in some rows and not others, as once, few, many or a class when expanded.

V gene: TRBV18
D gene: TRBD1
J gene: TRBJ1-2
clone size: once
CDR3 protein: CASSPLWTGYGYTF
CDR3 DNA: TGTGCCAGCTCACCACTCTGGACAGGCTATGGCTACACCTTC

V gene: TRBV6-6
D gene: .
J gene: TRBJ2-5
clone size: .
CDR3 protein: CASRHPGPSETQYF
CDR3 DNA: TGTGCCAGCAGGCACCCGGGGCCGAGCGAGACCCAGTACTTC

V gene: TRBV2
D gene: .
J gene: TRBJ1-1
clone size: .
CDR3 protein: CASSELSGPNTEAFF
CDR3 DNA: TGTGCCAGCAGTGAACTCTCAGGCCCGAACACTGAAGCTTTCTTT

V gene: TRBV4-3
D gene: .
J gene: TRBJ2-7
clone size: .
CDR3 protein: CASSQEMDTITYEQYF
CDR3 DNA: TGCGCCAGCAGCCAAGAGATGGACACAATAACCTACGAGCAGTACTTC

V gene: TRBV4-3
D gene: .
J gene: TRBJ1-1
clone size: .
CDR3 protein: CASSQQKTVANTEAFF
CDR3 DNA: TGCGCCAGCAGCCAACAAAAGACAGTCGCGAACACTGAAGCTTTCTTT

V gene: TRBV12-5
D gene: TRBD1
J gene: TRBJ2-7
clone size: .
CDR3 protein: CASGCTGTGDYEQYF
CDR3 DNA: TGTGCTAGTGGTTGTACCGGGACAGGAGACTACGAGCAGTACTTC

V gene: TRBV4-3
D gene: .
J gene: TRBJ2-7
clone size: .
CDR3 protein: CASSQEARGFGYEQYF
CDR3 DNA: TGCGCCAGCAGCCAAGAAGCCCGGGGGTTCGGATACGAGCAGTACTTC

V gene: TRBV7-2
D gene: .
J gene: TRBJ2-7
clone size: .
CDR3 protein: CASSLERSYEQYF
CDR3 DNA: TGTGCCAGCAGCTTAGAAAGGAGCTACGAGCAGTACTTC

V gene: TRBV10-3
D gene: .
J gene: TRBJ1-2
clone size: .
CDR3 protein: CAISDRDGNYGYTF
CDR3 DNA: TGTGCCATCAGTGACCGCGACGGAAACTATGGCTACACCTTC

V gene: TRBV11-2
D gene: .
J gene: TRBJ2-7
clone size: .
CDR3 protein: CASSLGGVQSYEQYF
CDR3 DNA: TGTGCCAGCAGCTTAGGGGGGGTACAATCCTACGAGCAGTACTTC

V gene: TRBV6-1
D gene: .
J gene: TRBJ1-1
clone size: .
CDR3 protein: CASSEAGGRGAFF
CDR3 DNA: TGTGCCAGCAGTGAAGCGGGGGGGCGCGGAGCTTTCTTT

V gene: TRBV9
D gene: TRBD2
J gene: TRBJ2-5
clone size: .
CDR3 protein: CASSVSSGGRETQYF
CDR3 DNA: TGTGCCAGCAGCGTAAGTAGCGGGGGTCGAGAGACCCAGTACTTC

V gene: TRBV28
D gene: TRBD2
J gene: TRBJ2-1
clone size: few
CDR3 protein: CASRPGLAGEQFF
CDR3 DNA: TGTGCCAGCAGGCCGGGACTAGCGGGGGAGCAGTTCTTC

V gene: TRBV7-2
D gene: TRBD1
J gene: TRBJ2-7
clone size: few
CDR3 protein: CASSPQTGGYEQYF
CDR3 DNA: TGTGCCAGCAGCCCGCAGACAGGGGGCTACGAGCAGTACTTC

V gene: TRBV13
D gene: .
J gene: TRBJ1-2
clone size: .
CDR3 protein: CASSLGAGTVNYGYTF
CDR3 DNA: TGTGCCAGCAGCTTAGGGGCCGGGACGGTCAACTATGGCTACACCTTC

V gene: TRBV9
D gene: .
J gene: TRBJ1-1
clone size: .
CDR3 protein: CASSVAGGGTEAFF
CDR3 DNA: TGTGCCAGCAGCGTAGCCGGAGGCGGCACTGAAGCTTTCTTT

V gene: TRBV11-2
D gene: .
J gene: TRBJ1-2
clone size: once
CDR3 protein: CASSRRRAGDYGYTF
CDR3 DNA: TGTGCCAGCAGCCGAAGGCGGGCAGGGGACTATGGCTACACCTTC

V gene: TRBV19
D gene: TRBD1
J gene: TRBJ1-1
clone size: .
CDR3 protein: CASKAGGSNTEAFF
CDR3 DNA: TGTGCCAGTAAGGCAGGGGGTTCGAACACTGAAGCTTTCTTT

V gene: TRBV7-2
D gene: .
J gene: TRBJ1-3
clone size: .
CDR3 protein: CASSLQAAFSGNTIYF
CDR3 DNA: TGTGCCAGCAGCTTACAGGCAGCCTTCTCTGGAAACACCATATATTTT

V gene: TRBV5-4
D gene: .
J gene: TRBJ2-5
clone size: .
CDR3 protein: CASSLNSQETQYF
CDR3 DNA: TGTGCCAGCAGCTTGAACAGCCAAGAGACCCAGTACTTC

V gene: TRBV7-2
D gene: .
J gene: TRBJ1-1
clone size: .
CDR3 protein: CASSLRGEATEAFF
CDR3 DNA: TGTGCCAGCAGCTTGCGCGGGGAGGCCACTGAAGCTTTCTTT

V gene: TRBV7-9
D gene: .
J gene: TRBJ2-2
clone size: once
CDR3 protein: CASSTEAGDGYGELFF
CDR3 DNA: TGTGCCAGCAGCACGGAGGCCGGAGATGGGTACGGGGAGCTGTTTTTT

V gene: TRBV7-2
D gene: .
J gene: TRBJ1-1
clone size: once
CDR3 protein: CASSSGRVNTEAFF
CDR3 DNA: TGTGCCAGCAGCTCAGGTAGGGTGAACACTGAAGCTTTCTTT

V gene: TRBV9
D gene: .
J gene: TRBJ1-1
clone size: .
CDR3 protein: CASSVATLRVGEAEAFF
CDR3 DNA: TGTGCCAGCAGCGTAGCTACGTTGAGGGTGGGTGAGGCTGAAGCTTTCTTT

V gene: TRBV9
D gene: .
J gene: TRBJ2-7
clone size: .
CDR3 protein: CASSVDPGTYEQYF
CDR3 DNA: TGTGCCAGCAGCGTAGATCCGGGAACCTACGAGCAGTACTTC

V gene: TRBV7-2
D gene: TRBD1
J gene: TRBJ2-2
clone size: once
CDR3 protein: CASSFRQGAIRELFF
CDR3 DNA: TGTGCCAGCAGCTTCCGACAGGGAGCAATCAGGGAGCTGTTTTTT

V gene: TRBV27
D gene: .
J gene: TRBJ2-2
clone size: .
CDR3 protein: CASSLFTDTGELFF
CDR3 DNA: TGTGCCAGCAGTTTATTCACAGACACCGGGGAGCTGTTTTTT

V gene: TRBV7-2
D gene: TRBD2
J gene: TRBJ2-3
clone size: .
CDR3 protein: CASRFSGVSTDTQYF
CDR3 DNA: TGTGCCAGCAGGTTTAGCGGGGTTAGCACAGATACGCAGTATTTT

V gene: TRBV30
D gene: TRBD2
J gene: TRBJ2-3
clone size: .
CDR3 protein: CARIGPAASGSQGDTQYF
CDR3 DNA: TGTGCCAGAATTGGACCGGCTGCTAGCGGGAGTCAGGGAGATACGCAGTATTTT

V gene: TRBV27
D gene: .
J gene: TRBJ2-2
clone size: .
CDR3 protein: CASRGQYTGELFF
CDR3 DNA: TGTGCCAGCAGAGGACAGTACACCGGGGAGCTGTTTTTT

V gene: TRBV9
D gene: TRBD1
J gene: TRBJ1-1
clone size: .
CDR3 protein: CASSARQGADEAFF
CDR3 DNA: TGTGCCAGCAGCGCGCGACAGGGGGCTGATGAAGCTTTCTTT

V gene: TRBV21-1
D gene: .
J gene: TRBJ1-2
clone size: .
CDR3 protein: CASSGPDRPNYGYTF
CDR3 DNA: TGTGCCAGCAGCGGCCCGGACCGACCTAACTATGGCTACACCTTC

V gene: TRBV15
D gene: .
J gene: TRBJ1-1
clone size: .
CDR3 protein: CATSRGLTGGRAFF
CDR3 DNA: TGTGCCACCAGCAGAGGCCTGACGGGAGGTAGAGCTTTCTTT

V gene: TRBV5-1
D gene: .
J gene: TRBJ2-2
clone size: .
CDR3 protein: CASSGQTDSGGELFF
CDR3 DNA: TGCGCCAGCAGTGGGCAGACGGATTCTGGTGGGGAGCTGTTTTTT

V gene: TRBV6-6
D gene: .
J gene: TRBJ2-7
clone size: once
CDR3 protein: CASRTLTGTFSYEQYF
CDR3 DNA: TGTGCCAGCAGGACCTTAACCGGGACGTTCTCCTACGAGCAGTACTTC

V gene: TRBV23-1
D gene: TRBD1
J gene: TRBJ2-5
clone size: .
CDR3 protein: CASSPSDRTQETQYF
CDR3 DNA: TGCGCCAGCAGCCCGTCGGACAGGACCCAAGAGACCCAGTACTTC

V gene: TRBV27
D gene: TRBD1
J gene: TRBJ2-7
clone size: .
CDR3 protein: CASSPGTVSYEQYF
CDR3 DNA: TGTGCCAGCAGTCCGGGGACAGTCTCCTACGAGCAGTACTTC

V gene: TRBV25-1
D gene: .
J gene: TRBJ1-1
clone size: .
CDR3 protein: CASSDMGGEDTEAFF
CDR3 DNA: TGTGCCAGCAGTGATATGGGGGGCGAAGACACTGAAGCTTTCTTT

V gene: TRBV19
D gene: .
J gene: TRBJ1-1
clone size: few
CDR3 protein: CASSLAGMGNTEAFF
CDR3 DNA: TGTGCCAGTAGCCTTGCGGGAATGGGGAACACTGAAGCTTTCTTT

V gene: TRBV6-5
D gene: .
J gene: TRBJ1-5
clone size: .
CDR3 protein: CASRVGDQPQHF
CDR3 DNA: TGTGCCAGCAGGGTCGGAGATCAGCCCCAGCATTTT

V gene: TRBV5-1
D gene: .
J gene: TRBJ2-7
clone size: once
CDR3 protein: CASSDRLGIYEQYF
CDR3 DNA: TGCGCCAGCAGCGACAGGTTGGGGATTTATGAGCAGTACTTC

V gene: TRBV5-6
D gene: .
J gene: TRBJ2-3
clone size: .
CDR3 protein: CASSFRSSTDTQYF
CDR3 DNA: TGTGCCAGCAGCTTTCGCAGCAGCACAGATACGCAGTATTTT

V gene: TRBV6-1
D gene: .
J gene: TRBJ2-2
clone size: .
CDR3 protein: CASKQTNTGELFF
CDR3 DNA: TGTGCCAGTAAACAGACGAACACCGGGGAGCTGTTTTTT

V gene: TRBV28
D gene: TRBD1
J gene: TRBJ1-2
clone size: .
CDR3 protein: CASSLSQGDGYTF
CDR3 DNA: TGTGCCAGCAGTTTATCACAGGGGGATGGCTACACCTTC

V gene: TRBV5-4
D gene: TRBD2
J gene: TRBJ2-2
clone size: .
CDR3 protein: CASSGSSGETNTGELFF
CDR3 DNA: TGTGCCAGCAGCGGCTCTAGCGGGGAGACGAACACCGGGGAGCTGTTTTTT

V gene: TRBV4-3
D gene: .
J gene: TRBJ2-7
clone size: .
CDR3 protein: CASSQDLTDEPNEQYF
CDR3 DNA: TGCGCCAGCAGCCAAGATCTGACCGACGAACCCAACGAGCAGTACTTC

V gene: TRBV6-4
D gene: .
J gene: TRBJ1-5
clone size: .
CDR3 protein: CASSDWTQWSNQPQHF
CDR3 DNA: TGTGCCAGCAGTGATTGGACACAGTGGAGCAATCAGCCCCAGCATTTT

V gene: TRBV10-3
D gene: .
J gene: TRBJ1-1
clone size: .
CDR3 protein: CAISRTVNTEAFF
CDR3 DNA: TGTGCCATCAGTAGGACGGTGAACACTGAAGCTTTCTTT